This T cell receptor beta chain was found in a study of blood T cell repertoires in COVID-19. In the study overall: Sources were T cells, B-cell-depleted T cells, or PBMCs; the material itself was cDNA or gDNA.

The data were produced by immunoSEQ multiplex PCR, yet TCRdb's version contains in-frame clones alone and is incomplete. The data contain some 120,000 clones, about 84% of them singletons. The ends lost 3 bases at V and 2 bases at J; junction bases unmatched: 4. The CDR3 loop spans 15 amino acids. Germline CDR1 reads LNHDA; CDR2 reads SQIVND (reference sequence). The chain joins TRBV19 to TRBJ2-1; TRBD2 matches at 7 bases. The specimen was peripheral blood. This sequence originates from a man in his sixties with acute or convalescent COVID-19. The CDR3 is CASSIGGRTYNEQFF. DNA of the CDR3: TGTGCCAGTAGTATCGGGGGGAGGACCTACAATGAGCAGTTCTTC.